A selection of T cell receptor beta chains follows, all from one sample in a study of blood T cell repertoires in COVID-19. Some clones are missing from TCRdb's copy, which holds only in-frame ones; the method was immunoSEQ multiplex PCR. The sample shows roughly 39,000 clones, roughly 90% of them seen only once. Material for sequencing was peripheral blood. The receptors come from a woman older than 75 with active COVID-19. Both conserved end residues are part of each CDR3. Fields, in order: J gene, clone size, D gene, V gene, CDR3 protein, CDR3 DNA. D genes are given only for firm matches. Only some rows state a clone size, as once, few, many or a class for expanded clones.

TRBJ2-5,NA,TRBD2,TRBV24-1,CATSETSGGRMTETQYF,TGTGCCACCAGTGAGACTAGCGGGGGCCGGATGACAGAGACCCAGTACTTC
TRBJ2-7,NA,TRBD1,TRBV5-1,CASSLRQGAYEQYF,TGCGCCAGCAGCTTGCGACAGGGGGCTTACGAGCAGTACTTC
TRBJ2-7,NA,NA,TRBV5-1,CASSSQGKEQYF,TGCGCCAGCAGCTCCCAGGGGAAAGAGCAGTACTTC
TRBJ2-3,NA,NA,TRBV5-1,CASSLARGTDTQYF,TGCGCCAGCAGCTTGGCGCGGGGCACAGATACGCAGTATTTT
TRBJ2-1,NA,TRBD2,TRBV10-1,CASSESGSGGHYNEQFF,TGCGCCAGCAGTGAGTCGGGTAGCGGGGGCCACTACAATGAGCAGTTCTTC
TRBJ2-5,once,NA,TRBV5-5,CASSLFGEVETQYF,TGTGCCAGCAGCTTGTTTGGGGAGGTGGAGACCCAGTACTTC
TRBJ1-5,NA,NA,TRBV27,CASSPRHRNQPQHF,TGTGCCAGCAGTCCTCGACACCGCAATCAGCCCCAGCATTTT
TRBJ2-2,NA,TRBD2,TRBV20-1,CSASAGGPFGELFF,TGCAGTGCTAGTGCGGGGGGGCCATTCGGGGAGCTGTTTTTT
TRBJ2-5,NA,TRBD2,TRBV28,CASSSRGEKETQYF,TGTGCCAGCAGTTCGCGGGGGGAAAAAGAGACCCAGTACTTC
TRBJ2-5,NA,NA,TRBV24-1,CATSQSGRGETQYF,TGTGCCACCAGTCAAAGTGGCCGTGGAGAGACCCAGTACTTC
TRBJ2-5,NA,NA,TRBV28,CASSVVGGGRETQYF,TGTGCCAGCAGTGTTGTGGGGGGGGGCAGAGAGACCCAGTACTTC
TRBJ1-2,once,TRBD1,TRBV7-8,CASSLAGGQLNYGYTF,TGTGCCAGCAGCTTAGCTGGGGGACAGCTTAACTATGGCTACACCTTC
TRBJ2-1,once,TRBD2,TRBV3-1/TRBV3-2,CASSHSVGLAGGFYQFF,TGTGCCAGCAGCCACTCTGTTGGACTAGCGGGGGGGTTTTATCAGTTCTTC
TRBJ2-7,NA,NA,TRBV7-2,CASSLSPDPSYEQYF,TGTGCCAGCAGCTTAAGCCCCGATCCTTCCTACGAGCAGTACTTC
TRBJ1-1,NA,TRBD1,TRBV4-3,CASSRGQGEVNTEAFF,TGCGCCAGCAGCCGTGGACAGGGAGAGGTGAACACTGAAGCTTTCTTT
TRBJ2-6,NA,NA,TRBV12-5,CASGFSGSGANVLTF,TGTGCTAGTGGTTTCAGCGGCTCTGGGGCCAACGTCCTGACTTTC
TRBJ1-2,NA,NA,TRBV7-3,CASGPGNYGYTF,TGTGCCAGCGGCCCAGGAAACTATGGCTACACCTTC
TRBJ2-5,NA,NA,TRBV5-8,CASSLVSGGYQETQYF,TGTGCCAGCAGCCTCGTGAGTGGGGGGTACCAAGAGACCCAGTACTTC
TRBJ1-6,NA,TRBD1,TRBV14,CASSRQGTNSPLHF,TGTGCCAGTTCCAGACAGGGAACTAATTCACCCCTCCACTTT
TRBJ1-1,once,TRBD1,TRBV6-2/TRBV6-3,CASSSNWGQGGTEAFF,TGTGCCAGCAGTTCGAACTGGGGACAGGGTGGCACTGAAGCTTTCTTT
TRBJ2-7,NA,TRBD2,TRBV11-2,CASSLGAGGSYEQYF,TGTGCCAGCAGCTTAGGGGCGGGGGGATCCTACGAGCAGTACTTC
TRBJ1-4,NA,NA,TRBV12-3/TRBV12-4,CASSRGEKLFF,TGTGCCAGCAGTCGGGGGGAAAAACTGTTTTTT
TRBJ2-5,NA,TRBD2,TRBV6-2/TRBV6-3,CASSFRGRGGQETQYF,TGTGCCAGCAGTTTTAGAGGGCGGGGGGGCCAGGAGACCCAGTACTTC
TRBJ1-5,NA,TRBD1,TRBV28,CASSLSGQGHQPQHF,TGTGCCAGCAGTTTATCGGGACAGGGGCATCAGCCCCAGCATTTT
TRBJ1-2,NA,NA,TRBV4-3,CASSQDLVTHYGYTF,TGCGCCAGCAGCCAAGATTTAGTGACACACTATGGCTACACCTTC
TRBJ2-5,NA,NA,TRBV5-6,CASSLRETQYF,TGTGCCAGCAGCCTGAGGGAGACCCAGTACTTC
TRBJ2-2,NA,NA,TRBV9,CASSVRSQGDGELFF,TGTGCCAGCAGCGTACGTAGCCAGGGTGACGGGGAGCTGTTTTTT
TRBJ2-1,NA,TRBD2,TRBV10-3,CAISESGGMRNNEQFF,TGTGCCATCAGTGAGTCGGGGGGGATGCGGAACAATGAGCAGTTCTTC
TRBJ2-5,NA,TRBD1,TRBV5-5,CASSPQGEETQYF,TGTGCCAGCAGCCCCCAGGGGGAAGAGACCCAGTACTTC
TRBJ1-2,few,TRBD1,TRBV6-5,CASTQGLAGYTF,TGTGCCAGCACACAGGGGTTGGCAGGCTACACCTTC
TRBJ2-1,NA,TRBD2,TRBV27,CASRTSGRLEQFF,TGTGCCAGCAGGACTAGCGGTCGGCTTGAGCAGTTCTTC
TRBJ1-2,NA,NA,TRBV7-8,CASSGAARNYGYTF,TGTGCCAGCAGTGGGGCAGCAAGAAACTATGGCTACACCTTC
TRBJ2-2,NA,NA,TRBV6-5,CATTPTRKTGELFF,TGTGCCACCACCCCCACCAGAAAGACCGGGGAGCTGTTTTTT
TRBJ2-7,once,NA,TRBV7-2,CASSSTYEQYF,TGTGCCAGCAGCAGCACCTACGAGCAGTACTTC
TRBJ2-6,NA,NA,TRBV5-6,CASSYQGLGANVLTF,TGTGCCAGCAGTTATCAGGGTCTTGGGGCCAACGTCCTGACTTTC
TRBJ1-2,once,NA,TRBV19,CASSIGVGWGGYTF,TGTGCCAGTAGTATAGGGGTCGGCTGGGGCGGCTACACCTTC
TRBJ2-5,few,TRBD2,TRBV11-2,CASSTAGGAAETQYF,TGTGCCAGCAGTACCGCGGGGGGGGCTGCAGAGACCCAGTACTTC
TRBJ2-7,NA,TRBD1,TRBV29-1,CSVGQGGHEQYF,TGCAGCGTCGGACAGGGAGGACACGAGCAGTACTTC
TRBJ2-7,NA,NA,TRBV7-2,CASSPQGSSYEQYF,TGTGCCAGCAGCCCACAGGGTTCCTCCTACGAGCAGTACTTC
TRBJ2-2,few,NA,TRBV3-1/TRBV3-2,CASSQDGRGRAGELFF,TGTGCCAGCAGCCAAGATGGACGAGGGCGGGCCGGGGAGCTGTTTTTT
TRBJ2-1,NA,TRBD1,TRBV7-3,CASSFQGANYNEQFF,TGTGCCAGCAGCTTCCAGGGGGCTAACTACAATGAGCAGTTCTTC
TRBJ2-2,once,NA,TRBV2,CASSGNRGGTGELFF,TGTGCCAGCAGCGGGAACAGGGGAGGCACCGGGGAGCTGTTTTTT
TRBJ2-7,NA,NA,TRBV19,CASSTEQGPYEQYF,TGTGCCAGCAGCACAGAACAGGGCCCCTACGAGCAGTACTTC
TRBJ1-3,NA,NA,TRBV7-2,CASSLGVGGNTIYF,TGTGCCAGCAGCTTAGGGGTCGGGGGAAACACCATATATTTT
TRBJ2-3,NA,TRBD1,TRBV18,CASSPGQGTDTQYF,TGTGCCAGCTCGCCGGGACAGGGAACAGATACGCAGTATTTT
TRBJ1-6,NA,NA,TRBV30,CAWSNQGESPLHF,TGTGCCTGGAGTAACCAGGGCGAGTCACCCCTCCACTTT
TRBJ1-2,NA,NA,TRBV7-2,CASSLGLGQSF,TGTGCCAGCAGCTTAGGTTTAGGACAGAGTTTC
TRBJ2-2,NA,NA,TRBV6-2/TRBV6-3,CASSYSGQNTGELFF,TGTGCCAGCAGTTACTCGGGACAGAACACCGGGGAGCTGTTTTTT
TRBJ1-2,NA,TRBD1,TRBV5-6,CASSLAGTDYGYTF,TGTGCCAGCAGCTTGGCCGGGACAGACTATGGCTACACCTTC
TRBJ1-3,NA,NA,TRBV21-1,CASSPDRPLVSGNTIYF,TGTGCCAGCAGCCCCGACAGGCCCCTTGTCTCTGGAAACACCATATATTTT
TRBJ2-5,few,NA,TRBV21-1,CASSKERIAGGGETQYF,TGTGCCAGCAGCAAAGAGAGGATAGCGGGGGGCGGGGAGACCCAGTACTTC
TRBJ1-5,NA,NA,TRBV4-1,CASSLGEDSQPQHF,TGCGCCAGCAGCCTCGGGGAGGATAGCCAGCCCCAGCATTTT
TRBJ2-7,NA,TRBD1,TRBV3-1/TRBV3-2,CASSQGPRGLYEQYF,TGTGCCAGCAGCCAAGGTCCCAGGGGGCTTTACGAGCAGTACTTC
TRBJ2-5,NA,NA,TRBV19,CATGGGGGETQYF,TGTGCCACCGGAGGGGGAGGGGGAGAGACCCAGTACTTC
TRBJ2-1,NA,TRBD1,TRBV15,CATSRDRATGGSYNEQFF,TGTGCCACCAGCAGAGATAGGGCGACAGGGGGCTCCTACAATGAGCAGTTCTTC